This T cell receptor beta chain was recovered during a study of blood T cell repertoires in COVID-19. Methods used by the authors: The assay estimated nucleated cells by amplifying reference gene primers. The repertoire was sequenced with immunoSEQ multiplex PCR; TCRdb's copy has only in-frame clones and lacks some. V and J calls and clone size are copied from that table; D and trimming were computed from the DNA. Here the sample spans roughly 80,000 clones, approximately 84% being singletons. Germline CDR1 is SGHTA and CDR2 is FQGNSA. This CDR3 has 16 residues. The ends were cut back, 5 bases at V and 2 bases at J, with 16 bases in the middle.

The chain carries TRBV7-2 and TRBJ2-1; maybe TRBD1 (5 bases). The sequenced sample consisted of peripheral blood. The receptor comes from a man aged 60 to 75 with active or convalescent COVID-19. The CDR3 region has the DNA TGTGCCAGCAGCCATCCGACAGTGACCCCCTACAATGAGCAGTTCTTC. It is translated as CASSHPTVTPYNEQFF. Supplemented by reference TRBV7-2 and TRBJ2-1, the full variable domain reads GAGVSQSPSNKVTEKGKDVELRCDPISGHTALYWYRQSLGQGLEFLIYFQGNSAPDKSGLPSDRFSAERTGGSVSTLTIQRTQQEDSAVYLCASSHPTVTPYNEQFFGPGTRLTVL.